The 27 T cell receptor beta chains below come from one sample, sequenced in a study of T cell responses to AZD1222 COVID-19 vaccine. Clones were sequenced by immunoSEQ multiplex PCR, and TCRdb holds only the in-frame ones, with some missing. The sample gives around 140,000 clones, 91% of which show up once; around 1.4% is in the top ten. The sequenced sample was peripheral blood, obtained on day 0 of AZD1222 vaccination. The receptors originated from an adult in good health.

This chain joins TRBV6-2 or TRBV6-3 and TRBJ2-7; no firm D call. Germline V gene lookup returns CDR1 MNHEY and CDR2 SVGEGT. With 2 bases removed from V and 2 bases from J, the gap between germline ends came to 10 bases. The CDR3 runs to 14 residues. DNA of the CDR3: TGTGCCAGCAGTTACACCCCCCTCACCTACGAGCAGTACTTC. Translating gives CASSYTPLTYEQYF.

A single count supports this clone. The V and J genes are TRBV6-5 and TRBJ2-3; 14 nucleotides match TRBD2. Losses at the gene ends were 4 bases for V and 5 bases for J; bases not matched to a gene: 5. The CDR3 length is 16 residues. The germline gives CDR1 MNHEY, CDR2 SVGAGI. CDR3 nucleotides: TGTGCCAGCAGTTCGACTAGCGGGAGGGCCCTAGATACGCAGTATTTT. Translation: CASSSTSGRALDTQYF.

The genes are TRBV29-1 and TRBJ2-1, with a weak D call TRBD1 (6 bases). CDR3 length: 11 amino acids. Germline-derived CDR1 and CDR2 are SQVTM and ANQGSEA. V was shortened by 6 bases and J by 8 bases, with 11 bases between the two germline ends. CDR3 region: CSVLGGYEQFF. The CDR3 coding sequence is TGCAGCGTCTTAGGGGGTTATGAGCAGTTCTTC.

V usage is TRBV9 and J usage is TRBJ2-3, with 11 bases fitting TRBD2. CDR1 and CDR2 from the germline V gene are SGDLS and YYNGEE. The CDR3 length is 17 residues. V gave up 1 base and J gave up 1 base; unmatched junction bases: 5. CDR3 in amino acids: CASSVLAGGGGTDTQYF. As DNA, the CDR3 is TGTGCCAGCAGCGTACTAGCGGGAGGAGGGGGCACAGATACGCAGTATTTT.

The chain is built from TRBV19 and TRBJ1-1; possible D gene TRBD1, 5 bases. Trimming pared 4 bases from V and 10 bases from J, leaving 10 bases between. The CDR3 length is 11 residues. Germline V gives CDR1 LNHDA, CDR2 SQIVND (reference sequence). The CDR3 bases are TGTGCCAGTAGTACAACAGGTGGAGCTTTCTTT. It yields the protein CASSTTGGAFF.

This chain joins TRBV11-2 and TRBJ2-3; D is uncertain. V was trimmed by 0 bases and J by 5 bases, leaving 12 bases between them. Germline V gene data show CDR1 as SGHAT and CDR2 as FQNNGV. The CDR3 has 15 residues. The CDR3 DNA reads as TGTGCCAGCAGCTTAGATCGGCCCCGGCGAGATACGCAGTATTTT. Translated: CASSLDRPRRDTQYF.

V and J are TRBV19 and TRBJ2-5; possibly TRBD1 for D (5 bases). The germline gives CDR1 LNHDA, CDR2 SQIVND (reference sequence). Trimming shortened V by 0 bases and J by 6 bases, and 14 bases separated the two germline ends. The CDR3 sequence is 15 residues long. CDR3 sequence (DNA): TGTGCCAGTAGTATAGATTTTCGGACACGGAAGACCCAGTACTTC. As protein: CASSIDFRTRKTQYF.

This chain's CDR3 is CASSTHSNQPQHF. The DNA for the CDR3 is TGTGCCAGCAGCACACATAGCAATCAGCCCCAGCATTTT. The genes are TRBV6-6 and TRBJ1-5; no firm D call. CDR3 length: 13 amino acids. V shed 6 bases and J shed 0 bases, with 6 bases lying between them. Germline CDR1 MNHNY, CDR2 SVGAGI (reference sequence).

The rearrangement links TRBV6-4 to TRBJ2-3; TRBD2 matches 9 bases. CDR1 is MRHNA and CDR2 is SNTAGT in the germline V gene. The CDR3 extends over 15 amino acids. J was trimmed by 4 bases and V by 5 bases; bases with no gene match: 7. CDR3 residues: CASSPLAGYSDTQYF. CDR3 nucleotides: TGTGCCAGCAGTCCCCTAGCGGGGTATTCAGATACGCAGTATTTT.

The rearrangement joins TRBV13 to TRBJ1-5, with no clear D. Trimming took off 0 bases at V and 3 bases at J, with 0 bases between the two ends. This CDR3 region has 12 residues. The germline CDR1 and CDR2 sequences are PRHDT and FYEKMQ (reference sequence). CDR3 nucleotide sequence: TGTGCCAGCAGCTTAGGCAATCAGCCCCAGCATTTT. Translated: CASSLGNQPQHF.

The chain combines TRBV5-5 with TRBJ2-7; D unresolved. With 0 bases removed from V and 1 base from J, the gap between germline ends came to 11 bases. Germline V gene data show CDR1 as SGHKS and CDR2 as YYEKEE (reference sequence). The CDR3 is 15 amino acids. The CDR3 region is CASSLDFSPSYEQYF. CDR3 nucleotide sequence: TGTGCCAGCAGCTTGGATTTTAGCCCATCCTACGAGCAGTACTTC.

The V and J genes are TRBV7-2 and TRBJ2-3, with TRBD2 matching 7 bases. Germline V gives CDR1 SGHTA, CDR2 FQGNSA. V shed 1 base and J 6 bases; nucleotides not matched to a gene: 7. This CDR3 has 15 residues. CDR3 in DNA: TGTGCCAGCAGCTTAGATGCGGGGGTGGGGGATACGCAGTATTTT. This sequence encodes CASSLDAGVGDTQYF.

This sequence joins TRBV6-5 and TRBJ1-2, with D unresolved. The V end lost 5 bases, the J end lost 7 bases, and 11 bases lay between the germline ends. The CDR3 contains 12 residues. Germline V gives CDR1 MNHEY, CDR2 SVGAGI. This chain's CDR3 is CASSQVSGGYTF. The DNA for the CDR3 is TGTGCCAGCAGTCAGGTCTCTGGTGGCTACACCTTC.

The V call is TRBV3-1 (or the pseudogene TRBV3-2), the J call TRBJ2-1, with D maybe TRBD1 (6 bases). Trimming took 1 base from V and 7 from J, leaving 17 bases between them. CDR1 LGHDT and CDR2 YNNKEL come from the germline V gene (reference sequence). The CDR3 is 16 amino acids. The CDR3 DNA reads TGTGCCAGCAGCCAAGGGGGGCAGGCTAGCCGGAATGAGCAGTTCTTC. As protein: CASSQGGQASRNEQFF.

This clone was seen once. This CDR3 reads CSASQGNGYTF. The CDR3 bases are TGCAGCGCCAGTCAGGGGAATGGCTACACCTTC. The V call is TRBV29-1, the J call TRBJ1-2, with a weak D call TRBD1 (6 bases). Per germline, CDR1 SQVTM and CDR2 ANQGSEA. The ends were cut back, 7 bases at V and 6 bases at J, with 12 bases in the middle. CDR3 length: 11 amino acids.

CDR3 DNA: TGTGCCAGCAGCCCGCAGGGTGGGTATGGCTACACCTTC. Amino acids: CASSPQGGYGYTF. This sequence joins TRBV11-3 and TRBJ1-2, with D possibly matching TRBD1 (5 bases). The germline CDR1 and CDR2 sequences are SGHNT and YENEEA. The CDR3 sequence is 13 residues long. The V end was cut by 5 bases, the J end by 5 bases, with 12 bases between.

This chain uses TRBV9 with TRBJ2-7; D unclear. Germline CDR1 reads SGDLS; CDR2 reads YYNGEE. V gave up 3 bases and J gave up 9 bases, with 16 bases separating them. This CDR3 spans 13 amino acids. CDR3: CASSGSASAGQYF. In nucleotides, the CDR3 is TGTGCCAGCAGCGGATCGGCCTCGGCTGGGCAGTACTTC.

The V gene is TRBV4-1, the J gene TRBJ2-1, with 10 bases that match TRBD2. Germline CDR1 reads MGHRA; CDR2 reads YSYEKL. Trimming removed 0 bases from V and 0 bases from J; junction bases left unmatched: 8. The length of the CDR3 is 19 residues. The CDR3 region is CASSQDELAGVPSYNEQFF. As DNA, the CDR3 is TGCGCCAGCAGCCAAGATGAGCTAGCGGGAGTACCCTCCTACAATGAGCAGTTCTTC.

The chain employs TRBV7-2 and TRBJ2-5; D tentatively reads TRBD1 or TRBD2 (5 bases each). Germline V CDR1 and CDR2: SGHTA, FQGNSA. The CDR3 is 16 residues long. The V end was cut by 4 bases, the J end by 4 bases, with 19 bases between. The DNA for the CDR3 is TGTGCCAGCAGCTCAATGTCGGGGCGCATAGGAGAGACCCAGTACTTC. Translation: CASSSMSGRIGETQYF.

With regard to this clone: The same CDR3 is also encoded by other DNA sequences in this sample. The J gene is TRBJ1-2, the V gene TRBV29-1; 7 positions agree with TRBD1. Germline CDR1 SQVTM, CDR2 ANQGSEA. This CDR3 spans 11 amino acids. V dropped 7 bases and J dropped 7; count of bases not matched to a gene: 6. The CDR3 loop is CSALTGLGYTF. For the CDR3, the DNA is TGCAGCGCCCTGACAGGGCTTGGCTACACCTTC.

The rearrangement uses TRBV7-9 and TRBJ2-5; TRBD2 aligns across 11 bases. The CDR3 contains 16 residues. The V and J ends lost 5 bases and 5 bases, in that order; junction bases with no gene match: 10. Per the germline V gene, CDR1 is SEHNR and CDR2 is FQNEAQ (reference sequence). CDR3 sequence: CASSIGTSGLLETQYF. For the CDR3, the DNA is TGTGCCAGCAGCATCGGGACTAGCGGACTGCTGGAGACCCAGTACTTC.

The chain is built from TRBV27 and TRBJ2-7, with D perhaps TRBD1 (6 bases). Germline CDR1 reads MNHEY; CDR2 reads SMNVEV (reference sequence). This CDR3 comprises 14 residues. V lost 7 bases and J lost 2, with 15 bases in between. CDR3 bases: TGTGCCAGCACGGCCCAGGGGAGCGCCTACGAGCAGTACTTC. The encoded protein is CASTAQGSAYEQYF.

The chain is built from TRBV9 and TRBJ2-7; 10 nucleotides agree with TRBD2. The CDR3 has 17 residues. Trimming at V came to 0 bases and at J to 0 bases, leaving 6 bases not matched to a gene. The germline CDR1 and CDR2 sequences are SGDLS and YYNGEE. The CDR3 DNA reads TGTGCCAGCAGCGTAGAGCGGGAGGGTAAGTTCTCCTACGAGCAGTACTTC. Its protein product is CASSVEREGKFSYEQYF.

This chain uses TRBV29-1 with TRBJ2-1, with TRBD1 identical over 7 bases. Germline V gene sequence: CDR1 SQVTM, CDR2 ANQGSEA. The CDR3 spans 15 residues. Germline trimming cut 4 bases from V and 10 bases from J; bases unmatched to any gene: 16. CDR3 DNA sequence: TGCAGCGTTGGCCGGCCCCAGGGGGTAAGTTGGGAGCAGTTCTTC. Protein: CSVGRPQGVSWEQFF.

V is TRBV7-9 and J is TRBJ2-7; 8 positions match TRBD1. V gave up 3 bases and J gave up 3 bases; unmatched junction bases: 4. Germline V lookup: CDR1 SEHNR, CDR2 FQNEAQ (reference sequence). The CDR3 consists of 14 residues. CDR3 coding DNA: TGTGCCAGCAGCTTTAAGGGGACAGGCTACGAGCAGTACTTC. Translation gives CASSFKGTGYEQYF. The whole variable domain, filled in from reference TRBV7-9 and TRBJ2-7, reads DTGVSQNPRHKITKRGQNVTFRCDPISEHNRLYWYRQTLGQGPEFLTYFQNEAQLEKSRLLSDRFSAERPKGSFSTLEIQRTEQGDSAMYLCASSFKGTGYEQYFGPGTRLTVT.

V is TRBV2 and J is TRBJ1-1, with 9 bases that match TRBD1. The V gene end was trimmed by 9 bases and the J gene end by 1 base; junction bases not matched to a gene: 6. Germline V lookup: CDR1 SNHLY, CDR2 FYNNEI. The CDR3 contains 14 residues. CDR3 amino acids: CARSTGQGNTEAFF. As DNA, the CDR3 is TGTGCCAGGAGTACGGGACAGGGGAACACTGAAGCTTTCTTT.

This chain connects TRBV7-3 to TRBJ2-1; 12 nucleotides agree with TRBD2. The CDR3 is made up of 15 amino acids. J gave up 7 bases and V 5 bases, and 6 bases lay outside the gene matches. CDR1 SGHTA and CDR2 FQGTGA come from the germline V gene. This CDR3 is CASSPTSGRVNEQFF. The CDR3 DNA is TGTGCCAGCAGCCCGACTAGCGGGAGAGTTAATGAGCAGTTCTTC.